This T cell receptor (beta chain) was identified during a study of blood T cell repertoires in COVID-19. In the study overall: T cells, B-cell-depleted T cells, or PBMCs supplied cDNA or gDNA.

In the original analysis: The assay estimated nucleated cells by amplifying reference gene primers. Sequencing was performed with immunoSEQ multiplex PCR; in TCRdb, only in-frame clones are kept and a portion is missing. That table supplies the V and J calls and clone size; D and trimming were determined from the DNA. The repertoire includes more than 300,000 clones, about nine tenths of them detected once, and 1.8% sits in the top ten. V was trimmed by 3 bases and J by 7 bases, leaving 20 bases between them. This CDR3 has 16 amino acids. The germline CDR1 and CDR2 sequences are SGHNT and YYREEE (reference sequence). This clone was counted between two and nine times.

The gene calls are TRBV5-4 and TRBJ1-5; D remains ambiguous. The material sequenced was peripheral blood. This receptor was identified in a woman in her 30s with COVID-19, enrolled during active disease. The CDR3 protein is CASSSKDEGSRQPQHF. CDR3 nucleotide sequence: TGTGCCAGCAGCTCGAAAGATGAGGGTTCCAGGCAGCCCCAGCATTTT.